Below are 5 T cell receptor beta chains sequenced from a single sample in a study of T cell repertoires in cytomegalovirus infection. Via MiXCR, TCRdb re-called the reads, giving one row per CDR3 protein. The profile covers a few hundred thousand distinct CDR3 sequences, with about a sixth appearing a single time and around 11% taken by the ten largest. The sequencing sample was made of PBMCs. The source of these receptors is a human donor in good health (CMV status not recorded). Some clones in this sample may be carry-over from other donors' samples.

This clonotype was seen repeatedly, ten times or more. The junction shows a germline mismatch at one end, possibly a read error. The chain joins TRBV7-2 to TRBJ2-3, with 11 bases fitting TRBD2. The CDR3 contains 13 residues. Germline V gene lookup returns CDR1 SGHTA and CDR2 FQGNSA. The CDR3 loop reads CASSLAMASGGNF. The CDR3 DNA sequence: TGTGCCAGCAGCTTAGCGATGGCTAGCGGGGGGAATTTT.

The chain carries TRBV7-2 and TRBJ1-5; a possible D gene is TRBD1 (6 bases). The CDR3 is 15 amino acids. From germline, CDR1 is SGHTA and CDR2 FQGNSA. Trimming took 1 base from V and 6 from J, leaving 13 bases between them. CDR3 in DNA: TGTGCCAGCAGCTTAGTGGGGGGGGGCGGTCAGCCCCAGCATTTT. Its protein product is CASSLVGGGGQPQHF. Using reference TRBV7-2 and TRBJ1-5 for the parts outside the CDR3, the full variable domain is GAGVSQSPSNKVTEKGKDVELRCDPISGHTALYWYRQSLGQGLEFLIYFQGNSAPDKSGLPSDRFSAERTGGSVSTLTIQRTQQEDSAVYLCASSLVGGGGQPQHFGDGTRLSIL.

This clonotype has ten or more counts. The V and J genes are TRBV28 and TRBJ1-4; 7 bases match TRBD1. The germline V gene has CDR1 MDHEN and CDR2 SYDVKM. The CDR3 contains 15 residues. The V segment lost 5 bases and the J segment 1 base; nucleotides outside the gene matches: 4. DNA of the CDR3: TGTGCCAGCAGTCGGGACAGCCGAACTAATGAAAAACTGTTTTTT. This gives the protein CASSRDSRTNEKLFF.

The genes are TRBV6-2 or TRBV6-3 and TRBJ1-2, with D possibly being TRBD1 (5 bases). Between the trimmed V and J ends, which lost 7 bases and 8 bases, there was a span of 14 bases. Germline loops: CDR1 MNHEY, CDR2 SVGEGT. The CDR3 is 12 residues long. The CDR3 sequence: CASNRLTGGYTF. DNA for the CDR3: TGTGCCAGCAACAGGCTAACGGGCGGCTACACCTTC.

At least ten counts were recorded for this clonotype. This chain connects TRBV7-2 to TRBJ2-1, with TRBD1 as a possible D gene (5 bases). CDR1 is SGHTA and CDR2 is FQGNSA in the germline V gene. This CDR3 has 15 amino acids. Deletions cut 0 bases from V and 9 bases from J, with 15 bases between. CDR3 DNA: TGTGCCAGCAGCTTAGCTCCGGCAGGGCGTCTTGAGCAGTTCTTC. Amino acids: CASSLAPAGRLEQFF.